One and the same sample provided the 31 T cell receptor beta chains below, sequenced in a study of blood T cell repertoires in COVID-19. Using immunoSEQ multiplex PCR, the repertoire was profiled, and TCRdb retains in-frame clones only, with some absent. Of 150,000 or so clones listed, about 75% are singletons. The sample comprised PBMCs or T cells enriched from blood (not recorded which). These receptors were collected from a woman in her forties or fifties who had recovered from COVID-19.

V is TRBV11-2 and J is TRBJ1-6, with TRBD1 as a possible D gene (5 bases). Germline loops: CDR1 SGHAT, CDR2 FQNNGV. CDR3 length: 14 residues. The ends were cut back, 5 bases at V and 9 bases at J, with 14 bases in the middle. The CDR3 DNA reads TGTGCCAGCAGCCCCTCGGGGGGGGGTTCACCCCTCCACTTT. It specifies CASSPSGGGSPLHF.

The gene calls are TRBV6-6 and TRBJ1-5, with a tentative D call TRBD1 (6 bases). Looked up from germline, CDR1 is MNHNY and CDR2 is SVGAGI (reference sequence). V lost 6 bases and J lost 3, with 12 bases in between. This CDR3 is built from 14 residues. The CDR3 coding sequence is TGTGCCAGCAGGGAGGACAGTCCCAATCAGCCCCAGCATTTT. Translating it yields CASREDSPNQPQHF.

This clone came up a few times. This chain links TRBV24-1 with TRBJ2-4; possibly TRBD2 for D (6 bases). The CDR3 has 14 residues. The V gene lost 2 bases and the J gene lost 6 bases, with 10 bases spanning the gap. Germline values: CDR1 KGHDR, CDR2 SFDVKD. As DNA, the CDR3 is TGTGCCACCAGTGATTCGAACGGGGGAAACATTCAGTACTTC. The encoded protein is CATSDSNGGNIQYF.

The chain is built from TRBV11-3 and TRBJ1-1; 7 nucleotides match TRBD1. V gave up 6 bases and J gave up 0 bases; unmatched junction bases: 19. There are 19 residues in the CDR3. Germline CDR1 SGHNT, CDR2 YENEEA. DNA for the CDR3: TGTGCCAGCAGGGAACAGGGGATTATGGGCAGACGGGTGAACACTGAAGCTTTCTTT. Protein product: CASREQGIMGRRVNTEAFF. The variable domain in full, with the rest retrieved from reference TRBV11-3 and TRBJ1-1, is EAGVVQSPRYKIIEKKQPVAFWCNPISGHNTLYWYLQNLGQGPELLIRYENEEAVDDSQLPKDRFSAERLKGVDSTLKIQPAELGDSAVYLCASREQGIMGRRVNTEAFFGQGTRLTVV.

V usage is TRBV19 and J usage is TRBJ1-2; maybe TRBD1 (6 bases). The CDR3 loop spans 15 amino acids. V was cut by 10 bases and J by 4 bases, with 22 bases left in between. In germline, CDR1 is LNHDA, CDR2 SQIVND (reference sequence). The CDR3: CATTTSGANVYGYTF. The CDR3 DNA sequence: TGTGCCACCACAACGTCAGGGGCGAATGTCTATGGCTACACCTTC.

The chain employs TRBV5-1 and TRBJ2-3, with 12 bases aligning to TRBD2. Germline V gene sequence: CDR1 SGHRS, CDR2 YFSETQ. V gave up 3 bases and J gave up 4 bases; unmatched junction bases: 6. This CDR3 is built from 16 residues. The CDR3 here is CASSSLAGGQPDTQYF. CDR3 nucleotide sequence: TGCGCCAGCAGCTCCCTAGCGGGGGGGCAACCAGATACGCAGTATTTT. Looking up the rest from reference TRBV5-1 and TRBJ2-3 gives the full variable domain: KAGVTQTPRYLIKTRGQQVTLSCSPISGHRSVSWYQQTPGQGLQFLFEYFSETQRNKGNFPGRFSGRQFSNSRSEMNVSTLELGDSALYLCASSSLAGGQPDTQYFGPGTRLTVL.

The rearrangement links TRBV10-3 to TRBJ2-6; 12 nucleotides line up with TRBD1. The CDR3 length is 17 residues. V was clipped by 5 bases and J by 2 bases; unmatched bases: 4. Germline assignment: CDR1 ENHRY and CDR2 SYGVKD. In nucleotides, the CDR3 is TGTGCCATCAGTTCCGGGACAGGGGGCGCTGGGGCCAACGTCCTGACTTTC. This translates into CAISSGTGGAGANVLTF.

The chain employs TRBV2 and TRBJ2-1; 12 bases line up with TRBD2. There are 16 residues in the CDR3. Trimming removed 8 bases from V and 6 bases from J; junction bases left unmatched: 11. The germline gives CDR1 SNHLY, CDR2 FYNNEI. CDR3 sequence: CASLRTSGTKGNEQFF. CDR3 sequence (DNA): TGTGCCAGCCTAAGGACTAGCGGGACGAAGGGCAATGAGCAGTTCTTC.

The CDR3 nucleotides read TGTGCCAGCAGGGAGCGGGAGGCCAAATACGAGCAGTACTTC. Protein: CASREREAKYEQYF. This chain joins TRBV6-6 and TRBJ2-7, with TRBD2 matching over 9 bases. Per germline, CDR1 MNHNY and CDR2 SVGAGI (reference sequence). The CDR3 covers 14 residues. The ends lost 6 bases at V and 4 bases at J; junction bases unmatched: 7.

The V gene is TRBV19, the J gene TRBJ1-4; 8 positions match TRBD1. Germline V CDR1 and CDR2: LNHDA, SQIVND (reference sequence). J gave up 0 bases and V 3 bases, and 3 bases lay outside the gene matches. This CDR3 is 16 amino acids long. The CDR3 loop is CASSIQGASTNEKLFF. CDR3 DNA sequence: TGTGCCAGTAGTATCCAGGGGGCTTCAACTAATGAAAAACTGTTTTTT. Drawing the rest from reference TRBV19 and TRBJ1-4, the complete variable domain is DGGITQSPKYLFRKEGQNVTLSCEQNLNHDAMYWYRQDPGQGLRLIYYSQIVNDFQKGDIAEGYSVSREKKESFPLTVTSAQKNPTAFYLCASSIQGASTNEKLFFGSGTQLSVL.

The chain employs TRBV6-5 and TRBJ2-2, with 11 bases that match TRBD2. CDR1 MNHEY and CDR2 SVGAGI come from the germline V gene. The junction had 5 bases not matched to a gene; V was cut back by 2 bases and J by 6 bases. This CDR3 has 16 amino acids. DNA for the CDR3: TGTGCCAGCAGTTACAGGTTGACTAGCGGGGCCGGGGAGCTGTTTTTT. Amino acids: CASSYRLTSGAGELFF.

V and J are TRBV6-5 and TRBJ2-7, with 11 bases identical to TRBD2. The germline gives CDR1 MNHEY, CDR2 SVGAGI. CDR3 length equals 15 residues. Trimming removed 6 bases from V and 0 bases from J; junction bases left unmatched: 4. Here the CDR3 DNA reads TGTGCCAGCAGAAAGGGACTAGCGGCCTCCTACGAGCAGTACTTC. Its protein is CASRKGLAASYEQYF.

This clone appeared once. The V gene is TRBV27, the J gene TRBJ2-5; D possibly corresponds to TRBD1 (6 bases). V was clipped by 3 bases and J by 5 bases, with 13 bases between them. Looked up from germline, CDR1 is MNHEY and CDR2 is SMNVEV (reference sequence). CDR3 length equals 14 residues. CDR3 nucleotide sequence: TGTGCCAGCAGTTTTTTGGGGGCGGCGGAGACCCAGTACTTC. It translates to CASSFLGAAETQYF.

This clone appeared once. The chain carries TRBV30 and TRBJ2-7; the match to TRBD2 covers 14 bases. This CDR3 has 17 residues. The ends lost 1 base at V and 5 bases at J; junction bases unmatched: 10. CDR1 GTSNPN and CDR2 SVGIG come from the germline V gene (reference sequence). This CDR3 reads CAWSALTSGRVADEQYF. The CDR3, as DNA: TGTGCCTGGAGTGCTCTGACTAGCGGGAGGGTGGCCGACGAGCAGTACTTC.

The rearrangement uses TRBV5-6 and TRBJ2-7; 10 positions agree with TRBD2. V dropped 4 bases and J dropped 2; count of bases not matched to a gene: 3. Germline V gene data show CDR1 as SGHDT and CDR2 as YYEEEE. The CDR3 is 14 residues long. The CDR3 loop is CASSNGLAAYEQYF. The DNA for the CDR3 is TGTGCCAGCAGCAACGGACTAGCGGCCTACGAGCAGTACTTC.

The CDR3 region is CASSQGPSPLHF. As DNA, the CDR3 is TGTGCCAGCAGTCAGGGGCCATCACCCCTCCACTTT. The rearrangement uses TRBV27 and TRBJ1-6; perhaps TRBD1 as D (6 bases). Trimming left V 5 bases short and J 10 bases short, with 9 bases between. The CDR3 has 12 residues. Germline loops: CDR1 MNHEY, CDR2 SMNVEV (reference sequence).

The rearrangement uses TRBV7-9 and TRBJ2-3; TRBD2 matches 9 bases. The CDR3 consists of 16 residues. Germline V lookup: CDR1 SEHNR, CDR2 FQNEAQ (reference sequence). Losses at the gene ends were 1 base for V and 1 base for J; bases not matched to a gene: 3. CDR3 bases: TGTGCCAGCAGCTTAGGGCGGGGGGGAGGCACAGATACGCAGTATTTT. It translates to CASSLGRGGGTDTQYF.

This clone has more than one count but fewer than ten. The chain couples TRBV4-2 to TRBJ2-7, with D hard to call. CDR1 and CDR2 from the germline V gene are LGHNA and YNFKEQ. Trimming removed 0 bases at V and 1 base at J, with 4 bases between. This CDR3 has 13 amino acids. CDR3 sequence (DNA): TGTGCCAGCAGCCAAGAACGGTCCTACGAGCAGTACTTC. This translates into CASSQERSYEQYF.

This sequence joins TRBV29-1 and TRBJ2-2; a possible D gene is TRBD1 (5 bases). This CDR3 spans 13 amino acids. Between the trimmed V and J ends, which lost 6 bases and 0 bases, there was a span of 8 bases. CDR1 SQVTM and CDR2 ANQGSEA come from the germline V gene. CDR3 in amino acids: CSVSTANTGELFF. CDR3 DNA sequence: TGCAGCGTGTCGACAGCGAACACCGGGGAGCTGTTTTTT.

This chain uses TRBV5-6 with TRBJ1-3, with D uncertain. Trimming took off 0 bases at V and 4 bases at J, with 11 bases between the two ends. Germline loops: CDR1 SGHDT, CDR2 YYEEEE. CDR3 length: 15 amino acids. The CDR3 is CASSLAFTTGNTIYF. The DNA for the CDR3 is TGTGCCAGCAGCTTGGCCTTTACAACGGGAAACACCATATATTTT.

This chain joins TRBV5-1 and TRBJ1-1, with TRBD1 matching 7 bases. The J segment lost 1 base and the V segment lost 4 bases, leaving 4 bases of the junction unmatched. The CDR3 totals 14 residues. Germline V gene lookup returns CDR1 SGHRS and CDR2 YFSETQ. This CDR3 is CASSGWTGNTEAFF. CDR3 DNA sequence: TGCGCCAGCAGCGGATGGACAGGGAACACTGAAGCTTTCTTT.

The chain joins TRBV5-1 to TRBJ1-1; 12 positions agree with TRBD1. J was trimmed by 0 bases and V by 7 bases; bases with no gene match: 7. Germline CDR1 reads SGHRS; CDR2 reads YFSETQ. The CDR3 runs to 16 residues. CDR3 region: CASVPGQGALNTEAFF. The CDR3 DNA reads as TGCGCCAGCGTCCCGGGACAGGGGGCCCTGAACACTGAAGCTTTCTTT.

This chain uses TRBV5-8 with TRBJ2-5; D might be TRBD1 (6 bases). The ends were cut back, 2 bases at V and 6 bases at J, with 17 bases in the middle. CDR1 is SGHTS, CDR2 YDEGEE, per germline. This CDR3 spans 15 amino acids. This CDR3 reads CASSFSDRVKKTQYF. The CDR3 nucleotides are TGTGCCAGCAGCTTTTCGGACAGAGTTAAAAAGACCCAGTACTTC.

This clone was seen only a few times. Distinct nucleotide sequences in the sample also encode this CDR3. This rearrangement joins TRBV9 to TRBJ2-3, with 7 bases lining up with TRBD2. The germline gives CDR1 SGDLS, CDR2 YYNGEE. This CDR3 is built from 16 residues. The V gene end was trimmed by 0 bases and the J gene end by 1 base; junction bases not matched to a gene: 5. The CDR3 loop is CASSVGAGVRTDTQYF. CDR3 bases: TGTGCCAGCAGCGTAGGGGCGGGGGTTCGCACAGATACGCAGTATTTT.

In this sample, this clone turned up a few times. The chain combines TRBV7-6 with TRBJ2-7, with D possibly being TRBD2 (5 bases). The CDR3 sequence is 14 residues long. Trimming stripped 3 bases from V and 5 bases from J, with 14 bases between. CDR1 is SGHVS and CDR2 is FNYEAQ in the germline V gene. This chain's CDR3 is CASSFMRESHEQYF. The CDR3 region has the DNA TGTGCCAGCAGCTTTATGAGGGAGTCCCACGAGCAGTACTTC.

This clone showed up just once. The J gene is TRBJ2-7, the V gene TRBV28; possibly TRBD1 for D (6 bases). V was clipped by 4 bases and J by 4 bases, with 17 bases between them. Per the germline V gene, CDR1 is MDHEN and CDR2 is SYDVKM. The CDR3 runs to 15 residues. The CDR3 loop is CASSWGPSSGYEQYF. The CDR3, as DNA: TGTGCCAGCAGTTGGGGGCCGTCCTCGGGGTACGAGCAGTACTTC.

The chain is built from TRBV11-2 and TRBJ1-1; D possibly corresponds to TRBD1 (6 bases). CDR1 is SGHAT and CDR2 is FQNNGV in the germline V gene. V lost 3 bases to trimming and J lost 4 bases, with 18 bases between them. This CDR3 comprises 16 residues. DNA of the CDR3: TGTGCCAGCAGCTTTAGGGTACAGGGTGGGGTCACTGAAGCTTTCTTT. Its protein product is CASSFRVQGGVTEAFF.

The rearrangement links TRBV10-1 to TRBJ2-5; TRBD2 matches 7 bases. Germline CDR1 is WNHNN and CDR2 is SYGVQD (reference sequence). The CDR3 runs to 15 residues. J gave up 1 base and V 3 bases, and 5 bases lay outside the gene matches. CDR3 nucleotide sequence: TGCGCCAGCAGTGACGCGGGAGTAGCCCAAGAGACCCAGTACTTC. It encodes CASSDAGVAQETQYF.

The chain couples TRBV6-6 to TRBJ1-2; the D gene is possibly TRBD1 (6 bases). Germline V gives CDR1 MNHNY, CDR2 SVGAGI (reference sequence). Trimming pared 6 bases from V and 6 bases from J, leaving 23 bases between. The CDR3 consists of 16 residues. The CDR3 coding sequence is TGTGCCAGCAGATGGAATTCTGGGGGCTTATCGGATGGCTACACCTTC. Amino acids: CASRWNSGGLSDGYTF.

V is TRBV3-1 (or the pseudogene TRBV3-2) and J is TRBJ1-2; 7 nucleotides agree with TRBD1. The junction had 4 bases not matched to a gene; V was cut back by 0 bases and J by 6 bases. The germline V gene encodes CDR1 LGHDT and CDR2 YNNKEL (reference sequence). The CDR3 runs to 14 residues. The CDR3 loop is CASSQDNRGHGYTF. The CDR3 DNA reads as TGTGCCAGCAGCCAAGACAACAGGGGTCATGGCTACACCTTC.

The chain combines TRBV11-2 with TRBJ1-2; D is perhaps TRBD1 (5 bases). The CDR3 covers 12 residues. Germline lookup yields CDR1 SGHAT and CDR2 FQNNGV. Trimming stripped 4 bases from V and 4 bases from J, with 7 bases between. The CDR3, as DNA: TGTGCCAGCAGCTCCGACAGCTATGGCTACACCTTC. Amino acids: CASSSDSYGYTF.